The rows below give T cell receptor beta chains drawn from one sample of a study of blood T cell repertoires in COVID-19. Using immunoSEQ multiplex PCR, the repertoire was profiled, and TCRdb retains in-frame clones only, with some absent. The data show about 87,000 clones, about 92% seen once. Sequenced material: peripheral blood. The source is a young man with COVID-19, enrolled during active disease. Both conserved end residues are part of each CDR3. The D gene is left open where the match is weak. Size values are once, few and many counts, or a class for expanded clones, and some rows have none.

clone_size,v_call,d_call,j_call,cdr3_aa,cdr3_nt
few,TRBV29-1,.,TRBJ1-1,CSTKTALNTEAFF,TGCAGCACCAAGACAGCCCTGAACACTGAAGCTTTCTTT
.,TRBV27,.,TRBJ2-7,CASSFFGTATYEQYF,TGTGCCAGCAGTTTTTTCGGGACTGCGACCTACGAGCAGTACTTC
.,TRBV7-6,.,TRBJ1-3,CASSPQAGSGNTIYF,TGTGCCAGCAGCCCTCAAGCGGGATCTGGAAACACCATATATTTT
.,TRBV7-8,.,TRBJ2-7,CASSLGVEAYEQYF,TGTGCCAGCAGCTTAGGCGTCGAGGCCTACGAGCAGTACTTC
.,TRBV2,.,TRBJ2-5,CATTGAPETQYF,TGTGCCACGACAGGAGCCCCTGAGACCCAGTACTTC
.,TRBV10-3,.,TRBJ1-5,CAISDQMPGSGQPQHF,TGTGCCATCAGTGATCAGATGCCGGGGTCGGGTCAGCCCCAGCATTTT
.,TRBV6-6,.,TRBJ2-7,CASSPISTVERLQYF,TGTGCCAGCAGTCCTATTTCGACGGTAGAGCGTCTGCAGTACTTC
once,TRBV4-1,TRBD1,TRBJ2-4,CASSRAGTDKNIQYF,TGCGCCAGCAGCCGAGCCGGGACAGACAAAAACATTCAGTACTTC
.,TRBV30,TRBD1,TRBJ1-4,CAWRPGQGHEKLLF,TGTGCCTGGAGACCGGGACAGGGACATGAAAAACTGCTTTTT
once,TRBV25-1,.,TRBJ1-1,CASNSPHRNEAFF,TGTGCCAGCAACTCTCCACACAGAAATGAAGCTTTCTTT
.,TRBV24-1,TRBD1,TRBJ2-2,CATSDSTGGQTGELFF,TGTGCCACCAGTGATTCGACAGGGGGCCAAACCGGGGAGCTGTTTTTT
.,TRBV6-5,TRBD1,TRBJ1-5,CASSSRQGNQPQHF,TGTGCCAGCAGTTCTAGACAGGGGAATCAGCCCCAGCATTTT
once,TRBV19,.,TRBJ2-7,CASSWQGTEQYF,TGTGCCAGTAGTTGGCAGGGGACCGAGCAGTACTTC
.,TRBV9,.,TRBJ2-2,CASSGAGDPGELFF,TGTGCCAGCAGCGGGGCAGGGGATCCCGGGGAGCTGTTTTTT
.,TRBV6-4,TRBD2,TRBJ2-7,CASYRLAGDQDEQYF,TGTGCCAGCTACCGACTAGCGGGAGACCAGGACGAGCAGTACTTC
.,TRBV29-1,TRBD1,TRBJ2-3,CSVEDRLRGRPDTQYF,TGCAGCGTTGAAGACCGTCTCAGGGGGCGGCCAGATACGCAGTATTTT
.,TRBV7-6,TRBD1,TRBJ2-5,CASSSPPGQGGKTQYF,TGTGCCAGCAGCTCACCGCCCGGACAGGGGGGGAAGACCCAGTACTTC
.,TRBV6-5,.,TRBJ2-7,CASREVPVSYEQYF,TGTGCCAGCAGGGAGGTACCTGTCTCCTACGAGCAGTACTTC
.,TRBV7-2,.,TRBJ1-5,CASSLVRGSNQPQHF,TGTGCCAGCAGCTTAGTTCGGGGTAGCAATCAGCCCCAGCATTTT
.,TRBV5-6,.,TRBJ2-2,CASSYGLNTGELFF,TGTGCCAGCAGCTACGGACTTAACACCGGGGAGCTGTTTTTT
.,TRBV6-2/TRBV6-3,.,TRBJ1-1,CASSYRPVTGNTEAFF,TGTGCCAGCAGTTACCGTCCAGTTACGGGGAACACTGAAGCTTTCTTT
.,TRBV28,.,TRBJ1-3,CASRGPGNTIYF,TGTGCCAGCAGGGGGCCTGGAAACACCATATATTTT
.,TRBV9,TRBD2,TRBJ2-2,CASSVGLAATGELFF,TGTGCCAGCAGCGTGGGACTAGCTGCCACCGGGGAGCTGTTTTTT
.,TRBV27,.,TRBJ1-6,CASSLGGQYSPLHF,TGTGCCAGCAGTTTGGGTGGACAGTACTCACCCCTCCACTTT
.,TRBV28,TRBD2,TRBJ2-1,CASSSISGRRGNEQFF,TGTGCCAGCAGTTCAATAAGCGGGAGAAGAGGCAATGAGCAGTTCTTC
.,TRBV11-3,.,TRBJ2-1,CASSLEGLAEQFF,TGTGCCAGCAGCTTAGAGGGGCTAGCGGAGCAGTTCTTC
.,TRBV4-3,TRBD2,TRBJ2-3,CASRETSGSTDTQYF,TGCGCCAGCAGAGAAACTAGCGGGAGCACAGATACGCAGTATTTT